This T cell receptor (beta chain) emerged from a study of Graves' ophthalmopathy and Graves' hyperthyroidism. Across the study: The authors collected peripheral blood at initial diagnosis, before any treatment. The study's findings and limits: Ophthalmopathy and stable hyperthyroidism were discriminated by a 13-signature model, with over 85% sensitivity and 70% to 84% specificity.

CDR3 length equals 16 residues. In germline, CDR1 is SGHRS, CDR2 YFSETQ. V shed 3 bases, J shed 8 bases, and the junction held 11 bases outside the gene matches. Hyperthyroidism was classified as stable if no ophthalmopathy occurred within 18 months of follow-up. TCR beta CDR3 regions were amplified from RNA transcripts. HTBI primers served in a first-round RT-PCR, which a second-round multiplex PCR followed. TCRdb independently ran MiXCR on the multiplex PCR reads; one entry per CDR3 protein. This sample has 300,000 to 450,000 distinct CDR3 sequences, with roughly 17% found just once. This clonotype occurred a few times. Its antigen is undetermined.

Sequencing was carried out using peripheral blood. This sequence originates from an adult woman with stable Graves' hyperthyroidism. This chain joins TRBV5-1 and TRBJ2-2; 9 nucleotides line up with TRBD2. The CDR3 bases are TGCGCCAGCAGCTGGGGACTAGCCGTGCGGGCTGGGGAGCTGTTTTTT. Protein sequence: CASSWGLAVRAGELFF.